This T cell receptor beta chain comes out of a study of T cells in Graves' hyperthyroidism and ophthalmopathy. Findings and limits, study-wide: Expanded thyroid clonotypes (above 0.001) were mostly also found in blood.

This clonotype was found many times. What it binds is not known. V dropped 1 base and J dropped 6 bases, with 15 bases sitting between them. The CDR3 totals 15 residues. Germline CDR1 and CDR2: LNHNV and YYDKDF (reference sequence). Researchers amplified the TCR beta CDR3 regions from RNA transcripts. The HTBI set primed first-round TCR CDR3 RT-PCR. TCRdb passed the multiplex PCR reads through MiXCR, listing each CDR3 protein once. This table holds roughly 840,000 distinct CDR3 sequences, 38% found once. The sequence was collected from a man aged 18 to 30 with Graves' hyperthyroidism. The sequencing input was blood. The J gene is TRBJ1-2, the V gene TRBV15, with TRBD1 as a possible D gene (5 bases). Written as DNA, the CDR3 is TGTGCCACCAGCAGAGTCGCGACAGACACGGATGGCTACACCTTC. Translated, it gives CATSRVATDTDGYTF.